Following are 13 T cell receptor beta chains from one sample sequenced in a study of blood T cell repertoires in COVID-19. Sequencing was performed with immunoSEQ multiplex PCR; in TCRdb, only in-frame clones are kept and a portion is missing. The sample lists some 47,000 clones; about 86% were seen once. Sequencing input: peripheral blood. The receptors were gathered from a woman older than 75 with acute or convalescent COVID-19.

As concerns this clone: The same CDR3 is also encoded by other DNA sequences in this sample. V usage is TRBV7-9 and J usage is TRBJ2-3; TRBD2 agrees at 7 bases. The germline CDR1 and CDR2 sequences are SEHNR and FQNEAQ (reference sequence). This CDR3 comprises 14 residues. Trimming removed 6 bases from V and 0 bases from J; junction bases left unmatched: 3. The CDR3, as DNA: TGTGCCAGCAGTTTTAGCGGGAGCACAGATACGCAGTATTTT. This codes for CASSFSGSTDTQYF.

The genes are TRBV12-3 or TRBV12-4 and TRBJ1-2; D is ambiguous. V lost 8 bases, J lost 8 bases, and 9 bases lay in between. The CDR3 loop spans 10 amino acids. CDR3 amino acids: CASLGQGYTF. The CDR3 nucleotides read TGTGCCAGCCTTGGCCAGGGCTACACCTTC.

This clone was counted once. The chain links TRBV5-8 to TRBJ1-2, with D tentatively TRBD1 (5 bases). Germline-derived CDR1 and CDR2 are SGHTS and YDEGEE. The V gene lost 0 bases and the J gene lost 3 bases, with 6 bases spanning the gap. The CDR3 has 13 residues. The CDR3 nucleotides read TGTGCCAGCAGCTTGGGGGGGGACTATGGCTACACCTTC. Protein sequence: CASSLGGDYGYTF.

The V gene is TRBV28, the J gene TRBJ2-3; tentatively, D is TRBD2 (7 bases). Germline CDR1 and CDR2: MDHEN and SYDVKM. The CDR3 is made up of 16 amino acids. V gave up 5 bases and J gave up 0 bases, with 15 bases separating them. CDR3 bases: TGTGCCAGCAGTCCTGTCGGGGGGCCTAGCACAGATACGCAGTATTTT. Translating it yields CASSPVGGPSTDTQYF. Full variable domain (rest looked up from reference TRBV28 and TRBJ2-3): DVKVTQSSRYLVKRTGEKVFLECVQDMDHENMFWYRQDPGLGLRLIYFSYDVKMKEKGDIPEGYSVSREKKERFSLILESASTNQTSMYLCASSPVGGPSTDTQYFGPGTRLTVL.

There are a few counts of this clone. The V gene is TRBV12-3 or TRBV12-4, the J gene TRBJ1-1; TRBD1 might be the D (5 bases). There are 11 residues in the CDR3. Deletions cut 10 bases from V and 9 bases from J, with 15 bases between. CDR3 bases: TGTGCCATCCAGGGCCTTGGGAAAGCTTTCTTT. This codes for CAIQGLGKAFF.

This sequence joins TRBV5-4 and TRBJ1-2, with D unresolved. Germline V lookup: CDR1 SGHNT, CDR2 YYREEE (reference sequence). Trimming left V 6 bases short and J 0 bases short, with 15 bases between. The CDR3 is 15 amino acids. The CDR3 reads CASTLGDTSNYGYTF. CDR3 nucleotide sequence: TGTGCCAGCACCCTGGGAGACACTTCTAACTATGGCTACACCTTC.

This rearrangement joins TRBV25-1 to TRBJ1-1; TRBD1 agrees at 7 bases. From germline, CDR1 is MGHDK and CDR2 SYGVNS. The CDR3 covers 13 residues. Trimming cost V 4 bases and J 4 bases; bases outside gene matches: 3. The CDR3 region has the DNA TGTGCCAGCAGTGCTACAGGGGTCACTGAAGCTTTCTTT. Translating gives CASSATGVTEAFF.

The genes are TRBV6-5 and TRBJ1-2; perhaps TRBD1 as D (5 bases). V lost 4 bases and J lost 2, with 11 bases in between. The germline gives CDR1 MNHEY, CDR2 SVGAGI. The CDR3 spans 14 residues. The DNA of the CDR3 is TGTGCCAGCAGTTCCCATGGGGGGAACTATGGCTACACCTTC. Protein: CASSSHGGNYGYTF.

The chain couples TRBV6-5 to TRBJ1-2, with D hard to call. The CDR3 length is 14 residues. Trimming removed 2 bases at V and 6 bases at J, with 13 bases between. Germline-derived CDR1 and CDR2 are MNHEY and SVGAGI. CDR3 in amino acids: CASSYLAADHGYTF. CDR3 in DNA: TGTGCCAGCAGTTACCTGGCAGCGGACCATGGCTACACCTTC.

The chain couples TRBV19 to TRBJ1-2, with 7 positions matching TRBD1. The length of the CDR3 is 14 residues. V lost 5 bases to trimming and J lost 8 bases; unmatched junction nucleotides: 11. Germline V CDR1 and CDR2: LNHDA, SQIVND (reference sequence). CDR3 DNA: TGTGCCAGTAGTGTTCTACAGGGGCGAGGAGGCTACACCTTC. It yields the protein CASSVLQGRGGYTF.

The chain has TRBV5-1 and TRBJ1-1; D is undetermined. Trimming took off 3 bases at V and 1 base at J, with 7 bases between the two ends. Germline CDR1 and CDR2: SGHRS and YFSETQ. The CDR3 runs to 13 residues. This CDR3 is CASSWHRNTEAFF. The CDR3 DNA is TGCGCCAGCAGCTGGCATCGGAACACTGAAGCTTTCTTT.

CDR3 sequence: CASSHRDTFRGDTQYF. The CDR3 DNA reads as TGTGCCAGCAGCCACCGGGACACCTTCAGGGGAGATACGCAGTATTTT. The chain uses TRBV7-9 and TRBJ2-3; D is possibly TRBD1 (6 bases). From germline, CDR1 is SEHNR and CDR2 FQNEAQ (reference sequence). V was shortened by 5 bases and J by 5 bases, with 20 bases between the two germline ends. The CDR3 runs to 16 residues.

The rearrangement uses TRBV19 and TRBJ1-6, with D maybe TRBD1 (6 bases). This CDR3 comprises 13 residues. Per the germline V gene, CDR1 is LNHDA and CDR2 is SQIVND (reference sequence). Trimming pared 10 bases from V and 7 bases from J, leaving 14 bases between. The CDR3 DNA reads TGTGCCATTGGGGACACCAAAAATTCACCCCTCCACTTT. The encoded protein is CAIGDTKNSPLHF.